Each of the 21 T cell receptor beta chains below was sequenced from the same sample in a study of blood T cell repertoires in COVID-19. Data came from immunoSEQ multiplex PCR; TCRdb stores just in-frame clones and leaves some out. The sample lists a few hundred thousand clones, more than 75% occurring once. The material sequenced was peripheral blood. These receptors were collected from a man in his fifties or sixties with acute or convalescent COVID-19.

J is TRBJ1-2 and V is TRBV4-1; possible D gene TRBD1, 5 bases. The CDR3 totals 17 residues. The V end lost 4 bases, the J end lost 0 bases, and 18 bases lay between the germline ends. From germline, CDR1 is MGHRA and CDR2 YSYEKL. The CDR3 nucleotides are TGCGCCAGCAGCCCCTCCGAATGGCGGGGGTCTAACTATGGCTACACCTTC. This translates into CASSPSEWRGSNYGYTF.

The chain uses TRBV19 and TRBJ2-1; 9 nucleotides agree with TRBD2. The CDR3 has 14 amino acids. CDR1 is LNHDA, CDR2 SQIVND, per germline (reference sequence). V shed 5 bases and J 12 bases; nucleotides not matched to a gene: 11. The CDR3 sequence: CASSPGGTSRSQFF. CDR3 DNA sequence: TGTGCCAGTAGTCCAGGGGGGACTAGCAGGTCGCAGTTCTTC.

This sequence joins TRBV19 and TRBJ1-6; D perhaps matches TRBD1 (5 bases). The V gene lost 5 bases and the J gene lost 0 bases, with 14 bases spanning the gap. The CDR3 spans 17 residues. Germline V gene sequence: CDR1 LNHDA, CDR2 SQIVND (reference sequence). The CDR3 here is CASSSLLGDSYNSPLHF. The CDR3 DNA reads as TGTGCCAGTAGTTCTTTATTAGGGGACTCCTATAATTCACCCCTCCACTTT.

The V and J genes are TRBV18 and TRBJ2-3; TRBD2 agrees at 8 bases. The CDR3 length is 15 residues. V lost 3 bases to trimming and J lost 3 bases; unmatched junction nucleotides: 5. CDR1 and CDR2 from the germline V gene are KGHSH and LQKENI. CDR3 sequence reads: CASSPPGLGTDTQYF. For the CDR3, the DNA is TGTGCCAGCTCACCCCCGGGACTAGGTACAGATACGCAGTATTTT. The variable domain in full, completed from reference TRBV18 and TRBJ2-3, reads NAGVMQNPRHLVRRRGQEARLRCSPMKGHSHVYWYRQLPEEGLKFMVYLQKENIIDESGMPKERFSAEFPKEGPSILRIQQVVRGDSAAYFCASSPPGLGTDTQYFGPGTRLTVL.

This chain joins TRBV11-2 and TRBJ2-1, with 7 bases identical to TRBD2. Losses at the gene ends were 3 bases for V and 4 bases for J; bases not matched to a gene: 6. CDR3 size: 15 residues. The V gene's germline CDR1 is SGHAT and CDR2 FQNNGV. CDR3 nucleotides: TGTGCCAGCAGCTTTCGGCGGGGGAGTTACAATGAGCAGTTCTTC. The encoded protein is CASSFRRGSYNEQFF.

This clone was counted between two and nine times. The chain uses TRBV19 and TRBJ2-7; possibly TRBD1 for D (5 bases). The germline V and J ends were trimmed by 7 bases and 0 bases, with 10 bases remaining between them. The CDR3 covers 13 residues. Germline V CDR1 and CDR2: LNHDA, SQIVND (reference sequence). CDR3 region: CASKGQLSYEQYF. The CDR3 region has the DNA TGTGCCAGTAAGGGGCAGCTCTCCTACGAGCAGTACTTC.

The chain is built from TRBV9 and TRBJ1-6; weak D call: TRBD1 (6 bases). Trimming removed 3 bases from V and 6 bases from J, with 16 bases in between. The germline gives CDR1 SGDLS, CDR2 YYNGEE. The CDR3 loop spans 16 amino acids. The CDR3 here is CASSGEQGQVNSPLHF. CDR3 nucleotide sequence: TGTGCCAGCAGCGGAGAGCAGGGGCAAGTTAATTCACCCCTCCACTTT.

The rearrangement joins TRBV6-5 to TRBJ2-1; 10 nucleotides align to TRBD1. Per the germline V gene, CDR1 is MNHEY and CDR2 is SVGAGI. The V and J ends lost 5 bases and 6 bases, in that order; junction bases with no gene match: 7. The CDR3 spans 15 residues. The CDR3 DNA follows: TGTGCCAGCAGTCGGGACAGGGGCGAAACCAATGAGCAGTTCTTC. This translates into CASSRDRGETNEQFF.

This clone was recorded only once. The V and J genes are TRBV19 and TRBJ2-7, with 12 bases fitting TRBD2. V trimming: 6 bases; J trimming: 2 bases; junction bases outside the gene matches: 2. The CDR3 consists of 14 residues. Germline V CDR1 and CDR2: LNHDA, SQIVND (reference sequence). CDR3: CASSTSGGTYEQYF. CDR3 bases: TGTGCCAGTAGCACTAGCGGGGGGACCTACGAGCAGTACTTC.

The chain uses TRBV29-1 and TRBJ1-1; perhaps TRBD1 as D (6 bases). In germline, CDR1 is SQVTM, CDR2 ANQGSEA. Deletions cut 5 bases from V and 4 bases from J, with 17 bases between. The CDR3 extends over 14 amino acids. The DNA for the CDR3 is TGCAGCGTTTCTACAGGGTTTCAGAGCACTGAAGCTTTCTTT. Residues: CSVSTGFQSTEAFF.

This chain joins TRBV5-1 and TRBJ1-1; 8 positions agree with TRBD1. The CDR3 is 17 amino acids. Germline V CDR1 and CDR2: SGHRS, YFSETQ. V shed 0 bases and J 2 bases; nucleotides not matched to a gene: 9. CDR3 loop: CASSLESGTGLNTEAFF. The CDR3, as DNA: TGCGCCAGCAGCTTGGAGTCCGGGACAGGACTTAACACTGAAGCTTTCTTT.

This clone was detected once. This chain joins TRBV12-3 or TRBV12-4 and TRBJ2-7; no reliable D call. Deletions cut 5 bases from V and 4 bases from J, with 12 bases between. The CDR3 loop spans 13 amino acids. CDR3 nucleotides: TGTGCCAGCAGTCCTCCCCTTCTTTACGAGCAGTACTTC. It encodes CASSPPLLYEQYF.

This chain's CDR3 is CASSVGPEAETQYF. As DNA, the CDR3 is TGTGCCAGCAGCGTAGGCCCAGAGGCAGAGACCCAGTACTTC. The chain has TRBV9 and TRBJ2-5; D uncertain. The CDR3 consists of 14 residues. Germline V gene lookup returns CDR1 SGDLS and CDR2 YYNGEE. V lost 0 bases and J lost 4, with 10 bases in between.

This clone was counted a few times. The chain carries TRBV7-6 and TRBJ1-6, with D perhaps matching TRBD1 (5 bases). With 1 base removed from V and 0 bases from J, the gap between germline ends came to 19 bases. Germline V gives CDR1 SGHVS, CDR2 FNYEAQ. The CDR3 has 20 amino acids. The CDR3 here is CASSLGEGHSQSSYNSPLHF. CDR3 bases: TGTGCCAGCAGCTTAGGGGAGGGGCACTCCCAGAGCTCCTATAATTCACCCCTCCACTTT.

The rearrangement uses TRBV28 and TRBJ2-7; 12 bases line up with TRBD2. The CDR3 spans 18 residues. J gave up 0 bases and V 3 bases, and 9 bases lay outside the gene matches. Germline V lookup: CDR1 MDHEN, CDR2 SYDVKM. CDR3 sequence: CASSLGYGLAGSSYEQYF. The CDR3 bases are TGTGCCAGCAGTTTGGGGTACGGACTAGCGGGGAGCTCCTACGAGCAGTACTTC. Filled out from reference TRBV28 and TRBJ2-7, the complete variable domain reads DVKVTQSSRYLVKRTGEKVFLECVQDMDHENMFWYRQDPGLGLRLIYFSYDVKMKEKGDIPEGYSVSREKKERFSLILESASTNQTSMYLCASSLGYGLAGSSYEQYFGPGTRLTVT.

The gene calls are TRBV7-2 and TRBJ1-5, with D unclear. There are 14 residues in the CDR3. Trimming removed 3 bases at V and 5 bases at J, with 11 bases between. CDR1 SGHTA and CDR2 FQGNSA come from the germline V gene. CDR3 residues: CASSFSQSDQPQHF. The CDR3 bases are TGTGCCAGCAGCTTCTCACAGTCAGATCAGCCCCAGCATTTT.

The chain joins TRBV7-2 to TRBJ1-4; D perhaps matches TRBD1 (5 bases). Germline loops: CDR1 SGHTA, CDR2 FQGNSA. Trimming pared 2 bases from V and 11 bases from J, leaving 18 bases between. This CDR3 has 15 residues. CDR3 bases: TGTGCCAGCAGCTTACTCCAGGCCGCGGGGGGGAAACTGTTTTTT. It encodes CASSLLQAAGGKLFF. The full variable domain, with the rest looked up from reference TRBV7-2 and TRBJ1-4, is GAGVSQSPSNKVTEKGKDVELRCDPISGHTALYWYRQSLGQGLEFLIYFQGNSAPDKSGLPSDRFSAERTGGSVSTLTIQRTQQEDSAVYLCASSLLQAAGGKLFFGSGTQLSVL.

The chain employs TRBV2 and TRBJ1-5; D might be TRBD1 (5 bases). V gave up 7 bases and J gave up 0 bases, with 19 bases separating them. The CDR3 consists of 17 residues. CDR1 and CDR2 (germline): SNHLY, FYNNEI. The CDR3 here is CASTLTQGVDSNQPQHF. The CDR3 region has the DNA TGTGCCAGCACCCTAACCCAGGGTGTCGATAGCAATCAGCCCCAGCATTTT.

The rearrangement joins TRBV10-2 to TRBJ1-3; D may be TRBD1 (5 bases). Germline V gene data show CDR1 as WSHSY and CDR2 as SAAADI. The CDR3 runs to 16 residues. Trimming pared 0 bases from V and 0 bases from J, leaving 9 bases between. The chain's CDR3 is CASSESTDDSGNTIYF. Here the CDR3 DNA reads TGCGCCAGCAGTGAGTCGACAGACGACTCTGGAAACACCATATATTTT.

In nucleotides, the CDR3 is TGTGCCAGCAGCCGAGTGACTAGCGAGAGCACAGATACGCAGTATTTT. Amino acid sequence: CASSRVTSESTDTQYF. The chain uses TRBV7-6 and TRBJ2-3; TRBD2 aligns across 8 bases. V shed 5 bases, J shed 0 bases, and the junction held 7 bases outside the gene matches. The CDR3 has 16 residues. Germline-derived CDR1 and CDR2 are SGHVS and FNYEAQ.

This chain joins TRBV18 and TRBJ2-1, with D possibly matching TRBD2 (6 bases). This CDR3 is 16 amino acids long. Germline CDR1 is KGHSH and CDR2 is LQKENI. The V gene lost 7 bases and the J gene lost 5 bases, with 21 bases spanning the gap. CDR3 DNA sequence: TGTGCCAGCTTAACCAGTACGGCGGGGCAAAACAATGAGCAGTTCTTC. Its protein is CASLTSTAGQNNEQFF.